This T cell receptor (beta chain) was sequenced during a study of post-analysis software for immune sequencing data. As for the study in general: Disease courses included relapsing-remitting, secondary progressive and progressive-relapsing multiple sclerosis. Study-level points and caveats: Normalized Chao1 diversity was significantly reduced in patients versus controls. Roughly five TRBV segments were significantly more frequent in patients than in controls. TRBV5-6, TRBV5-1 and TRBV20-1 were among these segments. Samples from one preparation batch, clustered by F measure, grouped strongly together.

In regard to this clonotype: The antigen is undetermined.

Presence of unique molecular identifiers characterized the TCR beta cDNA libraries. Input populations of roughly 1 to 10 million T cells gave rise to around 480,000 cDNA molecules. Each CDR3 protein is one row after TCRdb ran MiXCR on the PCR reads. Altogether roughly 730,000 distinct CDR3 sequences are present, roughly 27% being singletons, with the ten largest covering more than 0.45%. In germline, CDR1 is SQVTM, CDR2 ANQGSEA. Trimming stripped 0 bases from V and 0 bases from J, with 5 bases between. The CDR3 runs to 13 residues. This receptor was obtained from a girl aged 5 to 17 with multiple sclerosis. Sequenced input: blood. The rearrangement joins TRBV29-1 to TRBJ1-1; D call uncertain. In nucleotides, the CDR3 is TGCAGCGTTGAAGAGGGAATGAACACTGAAGCTTTCTTT. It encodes CSVEEGMNTEAFF.